This T cell receptor (beta chain) was recovered during a study of blood T cell repertoires in COVID-19. Across the study: Researchers got acute and convalescent COVID-19 samples from the United States, Italy and Spain. T cells, B-cell-depleted T cells, or PBMCs supplied cDNA or gDNA.

V lost 5 bases and J 0 bases, leaving 11 bases between the germline ends. CDR3 length: 16 amino acids. Germline CDR1 is SNHLY and CDR2 is FYNNEI. In the source study's methods: Amplified reference gene primers provided the basis for estimating nucleated cell counts. The assay was immunoSEQ multiplex PCR, and TCRdb's table has in-frame clones only and misses some. V, J and clone size are taken as reported in that table, and D and trimming were inferred from the DNA itself. Of 100,000 to 150,000 clones in the sample, 85% were seen once. Sequencing was performed on peripheral blood. The clonotype comes from a woman older than 75 with acute or convalescent COVID-19. The chain employs TRBV2 and TRBJ1-6; D remains unclear. The CDR3 coding sequence is TGTGCCAGCAGTCTACAGTCGAGCTCCTATAATTCACCCCTCCACTTT. Translating gives CASSLQSSSYNSPLHF.